The 20 T cell receptor beta chains in this list originate from one sample, sequenced in a study of T cells in Graves' hyperthyroidism and ophthalmopathy. TCR beta CDR3 sequences were amplified from RNA transcripts. The HTBI primer set drove a first-round RT-PCR of the TCR CDR3. TCRdb ran MiXCR on the multiplex PCR reads and lists one entry per CDR3 protein. The sample contains some 580,000 distinct CDR3 sequences, about a sixth of which appear only once. Specimen: blood. Every receptor here comes from a woman in her thirties or forties with Graves' ophthalmopathy.

The chain combines TRBV19 with TRBJ1-5, with unresolved D. This CDR3 has 17 residues. The V gene lost 3 bases and the J gene lost 0 bases, with 15 bases spanning the gap. Germline V gene sequence: CDR1 LNHDA, CDR2 SQIVND (reference sequence). This CDR3 reads CASSIGPTPYSNQPQHF. CDR3 bases: TGTGCCAGTAGTATCGGACCGACACCATATAGCAATCAGCCCCAGCATTTT.

The J gene is TRBJ1-1, the V gene TRBV5-1; D is perhaps TRBD1 (5 bases). Trimming stripped 4 bases from V and 8 bases from J, with 18 bases between. The length of the CDR3 is 14 residues. Germline CDR1 and CDR2: SGHRS and YFSETQ. The CDR3: CASSPSGPGGEAFF. CDR3 DNA: TGCGCCAGCAGCCCATCAGGGCCCGGAGGGGAAGCTTTCTTT.

The rearrangement links TRBV11-2 to TRBJ2-7; 7 positions match TRBD1. This CDR3 is 14 amino acids long. CDR1 and CDR2 (germline): SGHAT, FQNNGV. J gave up 4 bases and V 1 base, and 4 bases lay outside the gene matches. CDR3 loop: CASSLGVRGYEQYF. CDR3 sequence (DNA): TGTGCCAGCAGCTTAGGTGTCAGGGGGTACGAGCAGTACTTC.

This clonotype was counted at least ten times. This sequence joins TRBV7-9 and TRBJ1-1; perhaps TRBD1 as D (5 bases). Per germline, CDR1 SEHNR and CDR2 FQNEAQ (reference sequence). The CDR3 has 15 amino acids. Trimming took 1 base from V and 7 from J, leaving 16 bases between them. The CDR3 region has the DNA TGTGCCAGCAGCTTAGGAGGGACTGCCGGGGGTGAAGCTTTCTTT. This encodes CASSLGGTAGGEAFF.

This clonotype was seen a handful of times. The chain employs TRBV10-3 and TRBJ2-1; tentatively, D is TRBD1 (5 bases). Trimming removed 6 bases from V and 6 bases from J, with 18 bases in between. CDR1 and CDR2 (germline): ENHRY, SYGVKD. This CDR3 is 15 amino acids long. CDR3 nucleotides: TGTGCCATCAGAAAACAGGAAGACCTGGCCAATGAGCAGTTCTTC. Encoded protein: CAIRKQEDLANEQFF.

This chain connects TRBV2 to TRBJ2-7, with D possibly TRBD2 on 5 matching bases. The germline gives CDR1 SNHLY, CDR2 FYNNEI. The CDR3 covers 12 residues. Trimming took 7 bases from V and 2 from J, leaving 9 bases between them. In DNA form, the CDR3 reads TGTGCCAGCAAGCGGTGGCCCTACGAGCAGTACTTC. Translated: CASKRWPYEQYF.

The V call is TRBV6-2 or TRBV6-3, the J call TRBJ2-2; D possibly corresponds to TRBD2 (5 bases). Trimming left V 7 bases short and J 4 bases short, with 7 bases between. The CDR3 totals 12 residues. Germline CDR1 and CDR2: MNHEY and SVGEGT. The CDR3 loop is CASIGITGELFF. As DNA, the CDR3 is TGTGCCAGCATCGGGATCACCGGGGAGCTGTTTTTT.

This clonotype was observed a few times. The genes are TRBV12-3 or TRBV12-4 and TRBJ1-2; D possibly corresponds to TRBD1 (5 bases). V gave up 7 bases and J gave up 13 bases, with 22 bases separating them. The length of the CDR3 is 13 residues. CDR3 nucleotides: TGTGCCAGCACCTGGGACTCCTCAGCAGGATGCACCTTC. This encodes CASTWDSSAGCTF.

The chain couples TRBV9 to TRBJ1-5, with TRBD1 matching 8 bases. In germline, CDR1 is SGDLS, CDR2 YYNGEE. With V trimmed by 0 bases and J by 8 bases, 7 bases remained unmatched. The CDR3 has 15 residues. The CDR3 here is CASSVEGQEEEPQHF. The CDR3 region has the DNA TGTGCCAGCAGCGTAGAGGGACAGGAGGAGGAGCCCCAGCATTTT.

This clonotype was detected ten times or more. This chain joins TRBV20-1 and TRBJ2-3, with a weak D call TRBD1 (6 bases). V lost 5 bases, J lost 4 bases, and 19 bases lay in between. Germline V gene sequence: CDR1 DFQATT, CDR2 SNEGSKA (reference sequence). The CDR3 is made up of 15 amino acids. This CDR3 reads CSAPGQFRGADTQYF. CDR3 coding DNA: TGCAGTGCTCCTGGACAGTTTAGGGGCGCAGATACGCAGTATTTT.

This clonotype was found a few times. CDR3 region: CASSLTPDRGGEQFF. The CDR3 coding sequence is TGTGCCAGCAGCTTAACCCCCGACAGGGGAGGTGAGCAGTTCTTC. The rearrangement joins TRBV7-9 to TRBJ2-1, with 8 bases aligning to TRBD1. The length of the CDR3 is 15 residues. The V and J ends lost 2 bases and 9 bases, in that order; junction bases with no gene match: 9. Looked up from germline, CDR1 is SEHNR and CDR2 is FQNEAQ (reference sequence).

This clonotype was seen ten or more times. J is TRBJ2-3 and V is TRBV29-1, with 10 bases that match TRBD2. The germline V gene has CDR1 SQVTM and CDR2 ANQGSEA. J lost 3 bases, V lost 7 bases, and 13 bases had no gene match. This CDR3 contains 16 residues. CDR3 bases: TGCAGCGCCGGTACGGGACTAGCGAAAGGTACAGATACGCAGTATTTT. Its translation is CSAGTGLAKGTDTQYF.

Comments on this clonotype: A read error may explain this, as a much larger clone is one base away. This sequence joins TRBV3-1 and TRBJ2-1; D possibly corresponds to TRBD2 (5 bases). The J call is doubtful: the DNA matches TRBJ2-7 better. There are 15 residues in the CDR3. Germline CDR1 and CDR2: LGHDT and YNNKEL (reference sequence). CDR3 region: CASSQVGVSYNEQYF. Here the CDR3 DNA reads TGTGCCAGCAGCCAAGTGGGAGTCTCCTACAATGAGCAGTACTTC.

As for this clonotype: The junction differs from germline at one of its ends, possibly a read error. V and J are TRBV28 and TRBJ2-7; 9 nucleotides match TRBD1. CDR3 size: 13 residues. Germline assignment: CDR1 MDHEN and CDR2 SYDVKM. DNA for the CDR3: TGTGCCAGCGGTTTGGGACAGGGCTACGAGCAGTACTTC. Translated, it gives CASGLGQGYEQYF.

This clonotype was recorded many times. The chain couples TRBV7-8 to TRBJ2-5, with D unresolved. V was shortened by 5 bases and J by 1 base, with 11 bases between the two germline ends. The CDR3 has 14 residues. Germline assignment: CDR1 SGHVS and CDR2 FQNEAQ. CDR3 bases: TGTGCCAGCAGCGTTGGGCGGTCCCAAGAGACCCAGTACTTC. This sequence encodes CASSVGRSQETQYF.

In its sample, this clonotype was seen many times. The chain joins TRBV11-2 to TRBJ2-5, with TRBD2 identical over 13 bases. Germline CDR1 reads SGHAT; CDR2 reads FQNNGV. With V trimmed by 3 bases and J by 5 bases, 12 bases remained unmatched. The CDR3 runs 18 residues. The CDR3 coding sequence is TGTGCCAGCAGCTTGGCGGATCAGACTAGCGGGAGGAGTGAGACCCAGTACTTC. It is translated as CASSLADQTSGRSETQYF.

This clonotype was detected once. The J gene is TRBJ2-2, the V gene TRBV27; 10 positions match TRBD2. V lost 5 bases, J lost 6 bases, and 6 bases stayed unmatched. The germline V gene has CDR1 MNHEY and CDR2 SMNVEV (reference sequence). This CDR3 has 15 residues. CDR3 loop: CASSPLAGVPGELFF. CDR3 sequence (DNA): TGTGCCAGCAGTCCTCTAGCGGGAGTACCCGGGGAGCTGTTTTTT.

The chain employs TRBV18 and TRBJ1-3; TRBD1 matches 7 bases. The CDR3 is 17 amino acids. Germline CDR1 and CDR2: KGHSH and LQKENI. After removal of 0 bases from V and 0 bases from J, the junction contained 5 bases not matched to a gene. The CDR3 here is CASSPPGQFLSGNTIYF. Here the CDR3 DNA reads TGTGCCAGCTCACCACCGGGACAGTTCCTCTCTGGAAACACCATATATTTT.

This clonotype has a count of ten or more. The rearrangement joins TRBV7-8 to TRBJ2-2; D ambiguous. The CDR3 extends over 15 amino acids. The germline gives CDR1 SGHVS, CDR2 FQNEAQ. Deletions cut 1 base from V and 5 bases from J, with 11 bases between. The CDR3 region has the DNA TGTGCCAGCAGCTTAGTCCACCTTAGGACCGGGGAGCTGTTTTTT. It is translated as CASSLVHLRTGELFF.

Many counts were recorded for this clonotype. The V call is TRBV27, the J call TRBJ1-1; D gene uncertain. V lost 2 bases, J lost 4 bases, and 8 bases lay in between. Germline V gene lookup returns CDR1 MNHEY and CDR2 SMNVEV (reference sequence). CDR3 length equals 13 residues. As DNA, the CDR3 is TGTGCCAGCAGTTTACGGCCGTCCACTGAAGCTTTCTTT. Protein: CASSLRPSTEAFF.